Listed below are T cell receptor beta chains from one sample, sequenced in a study of blood T cell repertoires in COVID-19. Some clones are missing from TCRdb's copy, which holds only in-frame ones; the method was immunoSEQ multiplex PCR. The table has about 140,000 clones, around 81% seen once; the top ten hold about 8.4%. The sequencing sample was made of peripheral blood. These receptors came from an older woman with active or convalescent COVID-19. CDR3s leave out the opening cysteine and the closing phenylalanine or tryptophan.

j_call	v_call	cdr3_aa
TRBJ2-1	TRBV29-1	SVEGSTSGSPNEQF
TRBJ1-6	TRBV5-1	ASSLVAGIRNSPLH
TRBJ1-5	TRBV7-8	ASSLGNQPQH
TRBJ1-2	TRBV2	ASSPLSGNYGYT
TRBJ2-1	TRBV28	ASRVTNLDEQF
TRBJ2-1	TRBV19	ASMVAGYGSDNEQF
TRBJ1-1	TRBV28	ASSWPRGPTEAF
TRBJ1-5	TRBV28	ASSTSGTGADQPQH
TRBJ1-6	TRBV2	ASSEGITRANSPLH
TRBJ1-6	TRBV19	ASSIGTGVTNSPLH
TRBJ2-7	TRBV11-2	ASSLSLDSSYEQY
TRBJ1-3	TRBV5-4	ASSFYNFPSSGNTIY
TRBJ1-2	TRBV19	ASSPWTGTGYGYT
TRBJ2-7	TRBV5-6	ASSLDSMAYEQY
TRBJ2-5	TRBV5-1	ASSLTGEETQY
TRBJ1-5	TRBV5-4	ASSLVPEQPQH
TRBJ1-1	TRBV9	ASSVGGGSTEAF
TRBJ2-7	TRBV7-2	ASSQGLAVYEQY
TRBJ1-5	TRBV4-3	ASAGGGLPQH
TRBJ1-3	TRBV9	ASSEPGVAGNTIY
TRBJ2-3	TRBV28	ASRKTGGERDTQY
TRBJ1-5	TRBV6-6	ASSPTGGIGSNQPQH
TRBJ2-3	TRBV24-1	ATSDFVQGSTDTQY
TRBJ1-1	TRBV6-5	ASSFQARNTEAF
TRBJ1-1	TRBV7-2	ASSLGQGAEAF
TRBJ1-3	TRBV28	ASSQRVFSGNTIY
TRBJ2-3	TRBV7-7	ASSLAGGTQY
TRBJ2-7	TRBV7-9	ASSLAGGEQY